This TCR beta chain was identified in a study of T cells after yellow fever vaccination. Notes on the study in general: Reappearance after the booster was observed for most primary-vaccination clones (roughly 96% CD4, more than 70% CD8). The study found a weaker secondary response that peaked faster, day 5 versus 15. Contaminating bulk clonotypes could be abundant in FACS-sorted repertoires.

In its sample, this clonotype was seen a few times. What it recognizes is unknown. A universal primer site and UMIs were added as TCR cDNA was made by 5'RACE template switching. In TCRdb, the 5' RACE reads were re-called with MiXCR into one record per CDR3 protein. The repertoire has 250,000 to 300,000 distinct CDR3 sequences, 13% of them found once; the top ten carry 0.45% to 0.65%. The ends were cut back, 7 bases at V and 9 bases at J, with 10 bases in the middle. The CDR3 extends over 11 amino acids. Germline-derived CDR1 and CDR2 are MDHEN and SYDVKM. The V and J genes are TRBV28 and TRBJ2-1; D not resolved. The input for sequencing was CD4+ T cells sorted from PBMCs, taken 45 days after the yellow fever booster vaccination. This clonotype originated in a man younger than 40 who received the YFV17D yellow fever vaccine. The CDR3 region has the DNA TGTGCCAGCAACCCGGTGGGTGAGCAGTTCTTC. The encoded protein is CASNPVGEQFF.